The clone carrying this TCR beta chain has at least ten counts. TCR cDNA received a 3' ligated oligonucleotide that carried a UMI. Whole-blood samples were roughly 2.3 ml of peripheral blood from healthy adult volunteers. Input was about 1 to 1,100 ng of DNase-treated total RNA without cell sorting. Four PCR rounds used nested alpha and beta constant region primers plus the SP2 primer. Alpha and beta constant region primers primed reverse transcription for blood and skin samples. MiXCR was run by TCRdb on the 5' RACE reads, yielding one entry per CDR3 protein. The sample consists of tens of thousands of distinct CDR3 sequences, 7% to 8.5% of them appearing once. This entry belongs to a study of naive and memory T cell subsets. The CDR3 is 16 residues long. From germline, CDR1 is SGHRS and CDR2 YFSETQ. The V and J ends lost 6 bases and 2 bases, in that order; junction bases with no gene match: 5.

The chain is built from TRBV5-1 and TRBJ2-5, with 15 bases matching TRBD2. This TCR came from a male donor in good health. The CDR3, as DNA: TGCGCCAGCAACACCGGACTAGCGGGGGGGCAAGAGACCCAGTACTTC. Amino acid sequence: CASNTGLAGGQETQYF.